The rows below give T cell receptor beta chains drawn from one sample of a study of graft-versus-host responses after intestinal transplantation. Profiled with immunoSEQ multiplex PCR; TCRdb holds only in-frame clones, not every one. The sample includes roughly 8,100 clones, approximately 30% of them seen just once. Material: alloreactive CD4+ T cells from a mixed lymphocyte reaction culture, obtained before intestinal transplant. The receptors were gathered from a human patient who received an intestinal transplant. The CDR3 runs from the conserved cysteine through the conserved F or W. Each record gives: CDR3 DNA, CDR3 protein, V gene, clone size, D gene, J gene. A D gene is named only where the DNA matches it firmly. For some rows the clone size is stated as once, few or many, or as a class when expanded; others skip it.

TGTGCCAGCAGCGCTCGAACAGGGTCAGGGACAGATACGCAGTATTTT | CASSARTGSGTDTQYF | TRBV9 | few | . | TRBJ2-3
TGTGCCACCCGGAGAGGGAATAATTCACCCCTCCACTTT | CATRRGNNSPLHF | TRBV6-5 | few | . | TRBJ1-6
TGTGCCAGCAGGGACTTCAACACAGATACGCAGTATTTT | CASRDFNTDTQYF | TRBV6-5 | . | . | TRBJ2-3
TGTGCCAGCGGCCCCTTGGGTTTGGGGGGAGAAAAACTGTTTTTT | CASGPLGLGGEKLFF | TRBV27 | medium-sized | . | TRBJ1-4
TGTGCCAGCAGCCTTACAGAAACAGGAACCTACGAGCAGTACTTC | CASSLTETGTYEQYF | TRBV7-6 | medium-sized | . | TRBJ2-7
TGTGCCAGCAGTAAGCAAGGGAGCACTGAAGCTTTCTTT | CASSKQGSTEAFF | TRBV6-1 | medium-sized | . | TRBJ1-1
TGTGCCAGTAGTACGAACAGGGGATGGCGGGCGGAAAAACTGTTTTTT | CASSTNRGWRAEKLFF | TRBV19 | few | TRBD1 | TRBJ1-4
TGTGCCAGCACACCAGCCGCGGGACAGCAGTTCTTC | CASTPAAGQQFF | TRBV18 | . | . | TRBJ2-1
TGTGCCAGCAGCTTGGTAGGGCAGGGCTCCTACGAGCAGTACTTC | CASSLVGQGSYEQYF | TRBV5-4 | medium-sized | . | TRBJ2-7
TGTGCCAGCTCACTTAAACAGGGACTAGCGGGGTTCAATGAGCAGTTCTTC | CASSLKQGLAGFNEQFF | TRBV18 | . | TRBD2 | TRBJ2-1